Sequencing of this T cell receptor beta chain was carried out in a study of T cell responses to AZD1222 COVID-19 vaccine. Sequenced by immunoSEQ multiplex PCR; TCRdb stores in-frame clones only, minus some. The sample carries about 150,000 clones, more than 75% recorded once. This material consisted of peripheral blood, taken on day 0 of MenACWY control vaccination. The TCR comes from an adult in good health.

Written as DNA, the CDR3 is TGTGCCAGCAGCCACGTAACTAGCGGATCCTACAATGAGCAGTTCTTC. Protein sequence: CASSHVTSGSYNEQFF. The gene calls are TRBV4-2 and TRBJ2-1; TRBD2 aligns across 8 bases. The germline gives CDR1 LGHNA, CDR2 YNFKEQ. V shed 3 bases and J 1 base; nucleotides not matched to a gene: 5. This CDR3 contains 16 residues.